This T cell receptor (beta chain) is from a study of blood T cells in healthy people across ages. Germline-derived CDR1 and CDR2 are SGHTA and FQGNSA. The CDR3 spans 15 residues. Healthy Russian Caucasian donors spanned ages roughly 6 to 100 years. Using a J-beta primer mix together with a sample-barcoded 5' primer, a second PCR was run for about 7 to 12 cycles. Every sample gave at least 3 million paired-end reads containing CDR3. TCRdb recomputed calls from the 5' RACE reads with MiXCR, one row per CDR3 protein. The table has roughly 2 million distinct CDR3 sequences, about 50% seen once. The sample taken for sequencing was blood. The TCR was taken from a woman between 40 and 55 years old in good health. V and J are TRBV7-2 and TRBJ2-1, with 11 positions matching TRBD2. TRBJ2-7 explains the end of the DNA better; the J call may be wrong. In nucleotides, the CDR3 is TGTGCCAGCAGCTTAGGACTAGCGGGACGTGATGAGCAGTACTTC. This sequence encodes CASSLGLAGRDEQYF.